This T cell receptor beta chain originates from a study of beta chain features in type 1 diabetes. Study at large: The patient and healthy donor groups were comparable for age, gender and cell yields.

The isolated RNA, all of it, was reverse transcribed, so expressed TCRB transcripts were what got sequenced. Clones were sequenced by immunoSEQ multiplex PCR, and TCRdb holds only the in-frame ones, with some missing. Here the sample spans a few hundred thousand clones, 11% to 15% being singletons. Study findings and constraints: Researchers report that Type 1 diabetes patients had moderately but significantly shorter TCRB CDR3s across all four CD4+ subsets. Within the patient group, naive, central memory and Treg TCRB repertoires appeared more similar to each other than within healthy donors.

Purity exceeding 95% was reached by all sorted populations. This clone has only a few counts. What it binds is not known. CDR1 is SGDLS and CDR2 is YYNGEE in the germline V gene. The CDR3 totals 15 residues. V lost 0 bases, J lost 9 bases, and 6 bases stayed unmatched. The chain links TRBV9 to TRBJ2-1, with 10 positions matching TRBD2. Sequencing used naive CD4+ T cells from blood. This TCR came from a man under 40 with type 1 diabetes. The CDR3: CASSVELAGAGEQFF. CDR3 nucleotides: TGTGCCAGCAGCGTAGAGCTAGCGGGAGCAGGTGAGCAGTTCTTC.